This T cell receptor beta chain was captured in a study of blood T cell repertoires in COVID-19. Study in general: T cells, B-cell-depleted T cells, or PBMCs supplied cDNA or gDNA.

V was pared by 11 bases and J by 10 bases, with 15 bases between. The CDR3 length is 12 residues. As originally analysed: Nucleated cell counts were estimated from reference gene primer amplification. TCRdb's copy holds only in-frame clones and misses some; the assay was immunoSEQ multiplex PCR. V, J and clone size are those of that table, while D and trimming were read from the DNA. In the table there are about 150,000 clones, approximately 78% of which are singletons. The source of this sequence is a human donor with acute or convalescent COVID-19. The donor label of this sample is uncertain. The chain is built from TRBV12-3 or TRBV12-4 and TRBJ1-6; D is possibly TRBD1 (5 bases). The specimen sequenced was peripheral blood. The CDR3 loop is CASRQGDSPLHF. The CDR3 DNA sequence: TGTGCCTCACGGCAGGGTGACTCACCCCTCCACTTT.